Below, 8 T cell receptor beta chains from the same sample are listed, as sequenced in a study of T cell responses to AZD1222 COVID-19 vaccine. Assay: immunoSEQ multiplex PCR; the TCRdb copy retains only in-frame clones and omits some. The table includes approximately 140,000 clones, around 90% detected once. The input for sequencing was peripheral blood, taken 28 days after the second AZD1222 dose. These receptors were collected from an adult who received the AZD1222 COVID-19 vaccine.

The V call is TRBV3-1 (or the pseudogene TRBV3-2), the J call TRBJ2-1, with unresolved D. CDR1 LGHDT and CDR2 YNNKEL come from the germline V gene (reference sequence). This CDR3 has 14 amino acids. Trimming cost V 0 bases and J 5 bases, with 8 bases left between them. CDR3 region: CASSQDLGHNEQFF. The CDR3 region has the DNA TGTGCCAGCAGCCAAGACCTTGGCCACAATGAGCAGTTCTTC.

This chain connects TRBV6-4 to TRBJ2-2, with TRBD2 as a possible D gene (6 bases). V lost 5 bases, J lost 2 bases, and 12 bases lay in between. The CDR3 loop spans 15 amino acids. Germline-derived CDR1 and CDR2 are MRHNA and SNTAGT. The chain's CDR3 is CASSQGGLNTGELFF. CDR3 sequence (DNA): TGTGCCAGCAGTCAGGGAGGCCTAAACACCGGGGAGCTGTTTTTT.

The rearrangement uses TRBV6-5 and TRBJ1-3; no clear D. The ends were cut back, 9 bases at V and 0 bases at J, with 9 bases in the middle. From germline, CDR1 is MNHEY and CDR2 SVGAGI. The CDR3 extends over 13 amino acids. The CDR3 loop is CASAAHSGNTIYF. The CDR3 DNA sequence: TGTGCCAGTGCGGCGCACTCTGGAAACACCATATATTTT.

The chain carries TRBV3-1 (or the pseudogene TRBV3-2) and TRBJ1-6, with D possibly being TRBD1 (6 bases). The CDR3 has 14 residues. Germline V gives CDR1 LGHDT, CDR2 YNNKEL (reference sequence). The V end lost 4 bases, the J end lost 7 bases, and 11 bases lay between the germline ends. Here the CDR3 reads CASSPEGGNSPLHF. As DNA, the CDR3 is TGTGCCAGCAGCCCTGAGGGGGGCAATTCACCCCTCCACTTT.

V and J are TRBV11-2 and TRBJ2-1, with 12 bases aligning to TRBD2. CDR1 and CDR2 (germline): SGHAT, FQNNGV. V was clipped by 5 bases and J by 0 bases; unmatched bases: 8. The CDR3 length is 18 residues. CDR3 residues: CASSPGLAGSSSYNEQFF. CDR3 DNA sequence: TGTGCCAGCAGCCCAGGACTAGCGGGATCTAGCTCCTACAATGAGCAGTTCTTC.

V and J are TRBV27 and TRBJ1-1, with D possibly matching TRBD1 (5 bases). CDR3 length equals 13 residues. The ends were cut back, 4 bases at V and 4 bases at J, with 10 bases in the middle. CDR1 MNHEY and CDR2 SMNVEV come from the germline V gene (reference sequence). The CDR3 region has the DNA TGTGCCAGCAGTTCAGGGTTGGGCACTGAAGCTTTCTTT. It is translated as CASSSGLGTEAFF.

The CDR3 bases are TGTGCTAGTGGTTTGCCCCGAGGGGGGAGCACAGATACGCAGTATTTT. Translated, it gives CASGLPRGGSTDTQYF. The chain has TRBV12-5 and TRBJ2-3, with D perhaps given as TRBD1 or TRBD2 (6 bases each). This CDR3 region has 16 residues. Germline lookup yields CDR1 LGHNT and CDR2 FRNRAP. Deletions cut 2 bases from V and 0 bases from J, with 12 bases between.

This clone was seen a single time. This chain links TRBV30 with TRBJ2-7; unclear D gene. Trimming removed 3 bases from V and 4 bases from J, with 10 bases in between. The CDR3 covers 12 residues. Germline V CDR1 and CDR2: GTSNPN, SVGIG (reference sequence). The CDR3 is CAWSDGFYEQYF. DNA for the CDR3: TGTGCCTGGAGCGACGGGTTTTACGAGCAGTACTTC.